The 31 T cell receptor beta chains listed next were all sequenced from one sample in a study of T cell responses to AZD1222 COVID-19 vaccine. Assay: immunoSEQ multiplex PCR; the TCRdb copy retains only in-frame clones and omits some. The sample carries approximately 160,000 clones, roughly 94% recorded once. The sample in question was peripheral blood, obtained 28 days after the second AZD1222 dose. These receptors all come from an adult who received the AZD1222 COVID-19 vaccine.

This sequence joins TRBV30 and TRBJ1-2; no clear D gene. From germline, CDR1 is GTSNPN and CDR2 SVGIG (reference sequence). The CDR3 sequence is 14 residues long. The germline V and J ends were trimmed by 3 bases and 7 bases, with 18 bases remaining between them. The CDR3 protein is CAWRRAGGRSGYTF. CDR3 DNA: TGTGCCTGGAGGAGAGCGGGAGGGAGATCTGGCTACACCTTC.

The chain employs TRBV29-1 and TRBJ2-3; maybe TRBD2 (6 bases). There are 12 residues in the CDR3. Germline V gene lookup returns CDR1 SQVTM and CDR2 ANQGSEA. V lost 4 bases to trimming and J lost 1 base, with 6 bases between them. CDR3 protein: CSVAGGTDTQYF. The CDR3 DNA is TGCAGCGTTGCGGGAGGCACAGATACGCAGTATTTT.

This chain connects TRBV28 to TRBJ1-6; D might be TRBD1 (6 bases). This CDR3 region has 17 residues. In germline, CDR1 is MDHEN, CDR2 SYDVKM. Trimming removed 8 bases at V and 8 bases at J, with 25 bases between. CDR3 sequence: CASRLGDSTGPYSPLHF. In nucleotides, the CDR3 is TGTGCCAGCCGCCTAGGGGATTCGACAGGCCCATATTCACCCCTCCACTTT.

The chain links TRBV6-5 to TRBJ1-4, with D maybe TRBD1 (5 bases). V lost 6 bases, J lost 8 bases, and 10 bases lay in between. The CDR3 runs to 12 residues. Germline V gene sequence: CDR1 MNHEY, CDR2 SVGAGI. This CDR3 is CASRQGREKLFF. The CDR3 nucleotides read TGTGCCAGCAGGCAGGGTCGCGAAAAACTGTTTTTT.

The rearrangement joins TRBV18 to TRBJ2-4; 10 bases line up with TRBD2. Unmatched junction bases numbered 2, after V lost 0 bases and J lost 3 bases. The CDR3 runs to 16 residues. CDR1 is KGHSH, CDR2 LQKENI, per germline. The CDR3 here is CASSPPLAGVKNIQYF. DNA of the CDR3: TGTGCCAGCTCACCACCGCTAGCGGGAGTCAAAAACATTCAGTACTTC.

This chain joins TRBV30 and TRBJ2-3; TRBD2 matches at 10 bases. The germline V gene encodes CDR1 GTSNPN and CDR2 SVGIG (reference sequence). Trimming removed 2 bases from V and 4 bases from J; junction bases left unmatched: 6. CDR3 length equals 15 residues. The CDR3 reads CAWSPASGSSDTQYF. The CDR3 DNA reads TGTGCCTGGAGTCCGGCTAGCGGGAGCTCAGATACGCAGTATTTT.

The chain uses TRBV6-5 and TRBJ2-2; TRBD2 matches 12 bases. This CDR3 has 15 residues. V dropped 6 bases and J dropped 5; count of bases not matched to a gene: 4. The germline V gene encodes CDR1 MNHEY and CDR2 SVGAGI. Here the CDR3 DNA reads TGTGCCAGCAGGCCAGGGACTAGCGGGACCGGGGAGCTGTTTTTT. Protein product: CASRPGTSGTGELFF.

This clone showed up just once. The rearrangement uses TRBV12-3 or TRBV12-4 and TRBJ1-1, with TRBD1 matching over 7 bases. The CDR3 spans 13 residues. Unmatched junction bases numbered 6, after V lost 6 bases and J lost 5 bases. The CDR3 nucleotides are TGTGCCAGCAGCCGAGACAGGGTTACTGAAGCTTTCTTT. Translated: CASSRDRVTEAFF.

V usage is TRBV15 and J usage is TRBJ2-7; 8 nucleotides align to TRBD2. Germline V gene sequence: CDR1 LNHNV, CDR2 YYDKDF (reference sequence). CDR3 length: 14 residues. V was pared by 4 bases and J by 5 bases, with 7 bases of the junction left unmatched. CDR3 in amino acids: CATSKRTSPDEQYF. Here the CDR3 DNA reads TGTGCCACCAGCAAAAGGACTAGCCCCGACGAGCAGTACTTC.

The chain employs TRBV2 and TRBJ2-7; 11 positions match TRBD1. Germline V gives CDR1 SNHLY, CDR2 FYNNEI. The CDR3 sequence is 13 residues long. The J segment lost 4 bases and the V segment lost 6 bases, leaving 2 bases of the junction unmatched. The CDR3 protein is CASRGQGEYEQYF. As DNA, the CDR3 is TGTGCCAGCAGGGGACAGGGGGAATACGAGCAGTACTTC.

This clone occurred once. V gene TRBV12-3 or TRBV12-4 combines with J gene TRBJ1-1; D is undetermined. The length of the CDR3 is 13 residues. Between the trimmed V and J ends, which lost 5 bases and 7 bases, there was a span of 14 bases. The CDR3 DNA follows: TGTGCCAGCAGTGAGAGAGGTTCTGGTGAAGCTTTCTTT. This codes for CASSERGSGEAFF.

This clone was recorded a few times. The gene calls are TRBV21-1 and TRBJ2-7; the DNA was not compared with TRBD1, the D call given in the table. TRBV21-1 represents a pseudogene. CDR3 length equals 19 residues. The CDR3 DNA is TGTGCCAGCAGCAAAGCGCTTTCCGGGACAGGGGGCGCGTGGTACGAGCAGTACTTC. This translates into CASSKALSGTGGAWYEQYF.

The rearrangement links TRBV7-9 to TRBJ1-2, with D unclear. CDR3 length: 12 amino acids. Germline values: CDR1 SEHNR, CDR2 FQNEAQ (reference sequence). Between the trimmed V and J ends, which lost 8 bases and 7 bases, there was a span of 14 bases. The CDR3 nucleotides are TGTGCCAGCGGACCCCGAGAGAGTGGCTACACCTTC. Protein product: CASGPRESGYTF.

J is TRBJ1-5 and V is TRBV19, with D possibly being TRBD1 (5 bases). Germline lookup yields CDR1 LNHDA and CDR2 SQIVND (reference sequence). Trimming left V 7 bases short and J 4 bases short, with 17 bases between. This CDR3 spans 15 amino acids. In DNA form, the CDR3 reads TGTGCCAGTACCCCAAAGAGGGGCGGTAATCAGCCCCAGCATTTT. It yields the protein CASTPKRGGNQPQHF. The full variable domain, in which reference TRBV19 and TRBJ1-5 provide the parts outside the CDR3, is DGGITQSPKYLFRKEGQNVTLSCEQNLNHDAMYWYRQDPGQGLRLIYYSQIVNDFQKGDIAEGYSVSREKKESFPLTVTSAQKNPTAFYLCASTPKRGGNQPQHFGDGTRLSIL.

The V and J genes are TRBV2 and TRBJ2-7; 9 positions agree with TRBD2. The CDR3 runs to 17 residues. The V and J ends lost 7 bases and 2 bases, in that order; junction bases with no gene match: 15. The germline V gene encodes CDR1 SNHLY and CDR2 FYNNEI. As DNA, the CDR3 is TGTGCCAGCACGACAGGTAGCGGGAGCGTTTCAACCTACGAGCAGTACTTC. Protein sequence: CASTTGSGSVSTYEQYF. Looking up the rest from reference TRBV2 and TRBJ2-7 gives the full variable domain: EPEVTQTPSHQVTQMGQEVILRCVPISNHLYFYWYRQILGQKVEFLVSFYNNEISEKSEIFDDQFSVERPDGSNFTLKIRSTKLEDSAMYFCASTTGSGSVSTYEQYFGPGTRLTVT.

As regards this clone: The same CDR3 can be traced to other DNA sequences in this sample. The CDR3 spells CASSSGPYGYTF. The CDR3 nucleotides read TGTGCCAGCAGTTCGGGTCCCTATGGCTACACCTTC. The V call is TRBV28, the J call TRBJ1-2; no definite D call. Between the trimmed V and J ends, which lost 4 bases and 4 bases, there was a span of 7 bases. Looked up from germline, CDR1 is MDHEN and CDR2 is SYDVKM. The length of the CDR3 is 12 residues.

This sequence joins TRBV10-2 and TRBJ1-1, with D perhaps TRBD1 (6 bases). Germline values: CDR1 WSHSY, CDR2 SAAADI. The CDR3 is made up of 12 amino acids. V lost 2 bases and J lost 5, with 6 bases in between. The CDR3 DNA is TGCGCCAGCAGTGAGAGGGGGACTGAAGCTTTCTTT. This translates into CASSERGTEAFF.

The chain combines TRBV5-1 with TRBJ2-5, with 14 bases that match TRBD2. Germline V lookup: CDR1 SGHRS, CDR2 YFSETQ. V lost 0 bases, J lost 7 bases, and 2 bases stayed unmatched. The CDR3 spans 15 residues. The CDR3 loop reads CASSLGLAGGATQYF. The DNA for the CDR3 is TGCGCCAGCAGCTTGGGACTAGCGGGAGGGGCGACCCAGTACTTC. Full variable domain (missing parts from reference TRBV5-1 and TRBJ2-5): KAGVTQTPRYLIKTRGQQVTLSCSPISGHRSVSWYQQTPGQGLQFLFEYFSETQRNKGNFPGRFSGRQFSNSRSEMNVSTLELGDSALYLCASSLGLAGGATQYFGPGTRLLVL.

This chain joins TRBV15 and TRBJ2-7; unclear D gene. Germline V lookup: CDR1 LNHNV, CDR2 YYDKDF (reference sequence). The CDR3 covers 16 residues. Trimming removed 0 bases at V and 2 bases at J, with 14 bases between. CDR3 region: CATSRDRSSRAYEQYF. For the CDR3, the DNA is TGTGCCACCAGCAGAGATCGGAGCTCAAGAGCCTACGAGCAGTACTTC. The full variable domain, completed using reference TRBV15 and TRBJ2-7, is DAMVIQNPRYQVTQFGKPVTLSCSQTLNHNVMYWYQQKSSQAPKLLFHYYDKDFNNEADTPDNFQSRRPNTSFCFLDIRSPGLGDTAMYLCATSRDRSSRAYEQYFGPGTRLTVT.

The V gene is TRBV7-3, the J gene TRBJ1-1, with a possible D match to TRBD1 (6 bases). Between the trimmed V and J ends, which lost 3 bases and 1 base, there was a span of 9 bases. Germline CDR1 and CDR2: SGHTA and FQGTGA. CDR3 length: 14 residues. CDR3 DNA sequence: TGTGCCAGCAGCTTCACAGGGACGAACACTGAAGCTTTCTTT. It yields the protein CASSFTGTNTEAFF.

The chain combines TRBV28 with TRBJ1-1; no clear D gene. Germline V gives CDR1 MDHEN, CDR2 SYDVKM. CDR3 length: 14 amino acids. V lost 2 bases to trimming and J lost 0 bases, with 7 bases between them. The CDR3 DNA follows: TGTGCCAGCAGTTTAGATAGACTGAACACTGAAGCTTTCTTT. It specifies CASSLDRLNTEAFF.

The chain carries TRBV6-5 and TRBJ2-3; TRBD2 aligns across 8 bases. Looked up from germline, CDR1 is MNHEY and CDR2 is SVGAGI. Losses at the gene ends were 7 bases for V and 2 bases for J; bases not matched to a gene: 5. The CDR3 spans 14 residues. In DNA, the CDR3 is TGTGCCAGCACGGGGGGGGACCCCACAGATACGCAGTATTTT. Translated: CASTGGDPTDTQYF.

This clone occurred once. This chain connects TRBV5-1 to TRBJ1-1; no firm D call. This CDR3 has 11 residues. Trimming left V 5 bases short and J 8 bases short, with 10 bases between. Germline V gene sequence: CDR1 SGHRS, CDR2 YFSETQ. The CDR3 DNA reads as TGCGCCAGCAGGCTCGAGGGAGAAGCTTTCTTT. This codes for CASRLEGEAFF.

The chain is built from TRBV5-6 and TRBJ1-1; no clear D gene. Germline CDR1 reads SGHDT; CDR2 reads YYEEEE. The length of the CDR3 is 13 residues. V was pared by 6 bases and J by 4 bases, with 13 bases between. CDR3 nucleotide sequence: TGTGCCAGCATCAGTGCCACGGGCACTGAAGCTTTCTTT. Translating it yields CASISATGTEAFF.

The chain is built from TRBV2 and TRBJ2-1; TRBD2 aligns across 10 bases. This CDR3 contains 17 residues. With V trimmed by 6 bases and J by 5 bases, 13 bases remained unmatched. Germline assignment: CDR1 SNHLY and CDR2 FYNNEI. In DNA form, the CDR3 reads TGTGCCAGCAGGGATAGTCCGGGACTAGCGCACGACAATGAGCAGTTCTTC. Encoded protein: CASRDSPGLAHDNEQFF.

The chain uses TRBV5-1 and TRBJ1-1; 10 positions match TRBD1. The CDR3 has 16 residues. CDR1 is SGHRS and CDR2 is YFSETQ in the germline V gene. V lost 4 bases and J lost 1; bases outside the gene matches: 7. The CDR3 spells CASSQYGTGENTEAFF. The CDR3 DNA reads as TGCGCCAGCAGCCAATATGGGACAGGGGAGAACACTGAAGCTTTCTTT.

The J gene is TRBJ1-1, the V gene TRBV2, with 7 bases matching TRBD1. In germline, CDR1 is SNHLY, CDR2 FYNNEI. The J segment lost 4 bases and the V segment lost 7 bases, leaving 6 bases of the junction unmatched. This CDR3 contains 13 residues. The CDR3 nucleotides are TGTGCCAGCAAGCAGGGGGTGACCACTGAAGCTTTCTTT. Protein sequence: CASKQGVTTEAFF.

V gene TRBV3-1 (or the pseudogene TRBV3-2) combines with J gene TRBJ1-6, with 7 bases lining up with TRBD1. Germline CDR1 reads LGHDT; CDR2 reads YNNKEL (reference sequence). This CDR3 contains 16 residues. V trimming: 4 bases; J trimming: 5 bases; junction bases outside the gene matches: 8. DNA for the CDR3: TGTGCCAGCAGCCTGCATGCAGGGGGGAATAATTCACCCCTCCACTTT. It codes for CASSLHAGGNNSPLHF.

The chain has TRBV7-2 and TRBJ2-3; tentatively, D is TRBD1 (5 bases). The germline V gene has CDR1 SGHTA and CDR2 FQGNSA. V was cut by 2 bases and J by 2 bases, with 14 bases left in between. This CDR3 comprises 16 residues. The CDR3 DNA reads as TGTGCCAGCAGCTTAAATGGGGCTTTAGACACAGATACGCAGTATTTT. Its protein is CASSLNGALDTDTQYF.

CDR3 sequence (DNA): TGCGCCAGCAGCCAAGAGTTGAGGGACATCTACACAGATACGCAGTATTTT. This encodes CASSQELRDIYTDTQYF. J is TRBJ2-3 and V is TRBV4-3; D possibly corresponds to TRBD1 (6 bases). Trimming removed 0 bases at V and 2 bases at J, with 15 bases between. The germline V gene encodes CDR1 LGHNA and CDR2 YSLEER. The CDR3 loop spans 17 amino acids.

The chain has TRBV28 and TRBJ2-3; D call uncertain. Germline CDR1 and CDR2: MDHEN and SYDVKM. This CDR3 is 14 amino acids long. V shed 5 bases and J shed 1 base, with 10 bases lying between them. The CDR3 reads CASSPSVGTDTQYF. The DNA of the CDR3 is TGTGCCAGCAGTCCGTCGGTGGGCACAGATACGCAGTATTTT.